One sample yielded the 29 T cell receptor beta chains listed below, sequenced in a study of T cells after yellow fever vaccination (dated 2019 in TCRdb). Explained via the paper, the treatment or condition label denotes: live attenuated yellow fever vaccine strain. The library relied on 5' RACE. TCRdb records Illumina HiSeq 2500 as the sequencer. TCRdb cleaned the public reads at Q25 with fastp, built clones with MiXCR and kept in-frame beta chains. Each entry merges the rows of one CDR3 protein and shows their most common DNA and genes. The sample data list 100,000 to 150,000 distinct CDR3 sequences, and under 8.5% of these were observed just once. The ten top clones hold around 2.3% of the sample. The sample in question was CD4+ T cells sorted from PBMCs, obtained more than 8 days after the first yellow fever vaccination. These receptors originate from a man aged 18-30 years who received the YFV17D yellow fever vaccine.

This clonotype was found many times. J is TRBJ2-2 and V is TRBV4-3; D uncertain. V shed 0 bases and J shed 5 bases, with 13 bases lying between them. The germline V gene encodes CDR1 LGHNA and CDR2 YSLEER. The CDR3 loop spans 16 amino acids. CDR3 coding DNA: TGCGCCAGCAGCCAAGATCCAAACCCCCGGACCGGGGAGCTGTTTTTT. Translated: CASSQDPNPRTGELFF.

This clonotype was recorded many times. The chain uses TRBV4-2 and TRBJ2-1; possibly TRBD2 for D (6 bases). CDR1 is LGHNA, CDR2 YNFKEQ, per germline. This CDR3 is built from 15 residues. V gave up 1 base and J gave up 7 bases, with 14 bases separating them. This chain's CDR3 is CASSQAGVEGNEQFF. In DNA form, the CDR3 reads TGTGCCAGCAGCCAAGCGGGAGTTGAGGGAAATGAGCAGTTCTTC.

V usage is TRBV5-1 and J usage is TRBJ2-2; a possible D gene is TRBD2 (5 bases). Trimming removed 6 bases at V and 5 bases at J, with 20 bases between. The CDR3 covers 16 residues. Germline V gene lookup returns CDR1 SGHRS and CDR2 YFSETQ. Here the CDR3 DNA reads TGCGCCAGCATCAAGACGGGAACAGCCCGAACCGGGGAGCTGTTTTTT. Its translation is CASIKTGTARTGELFF.

The chain joins TRBV5-4 to TRBJ2-7; 7 nucleotides align to TRBD2. The ends lost 4 bases at V and 7 bases at J; junction bases unmatched: 17. CDR3 length: 16 amino acids. The V gene's germline CDR1 is SGHNT and CDR2 YYREEE (reference sequence). In nucleotides, the CDR3 is TGTGCCAGCAGCCCCGGACTAGACCGGATCTTGGGAGAGCAGTACGTC. It is translated as CASSPGLDRILGEQYV.

This clonotype has at least ten counts. V usage is TRBV20-1 and J usage is TRBJ2-5; D is undetermined. This CDR3 contains 14 residues. Germline-derived CDR1 and CDR2 are DFQATT and SNEGSKA (reference sequence). V shed 0 bases and J shed 0 bases, with 8 bases lying between them. In DNA form, the CDR3 reads TGCAGTGCTAGAGAGGGTCTCCACCAAGAGACCCAGTACTTC. This gives the protein CSAREGLHQETQYF.

Many counts were recorded for this clonotype. In DNA, the CDR3 is TGCAGTGCGCCTGGTACCACAGATACGCAGTATTTT. Protein sequence: CSAPGTTDTQYF. The chain carries TRBV20-1 and TRBJ2-3; D unclear. The CDR3 totals 12 residues. V lost 6 bases and J 2 bases, leaving 9 bases between the germline ends. Germline CDR1 and CDR2: DFQATT and SNEGSKA (reference sequence).

This clonotype was seen a few times. The genes are TRBV4-2 and TRBJ2-1, with TRBD1 matching 9 bases. The CDR3 has 16 residues. V lost 1 base to trimming and J lost 4 bases; unmatched junction nucleotides: 5. CDR1 and CDR2 from the germline V gene are LGHNA and YNFKEQ. This CDR3 is CASSQGRGQGYNEQFF. The CDR3 DNA is TGTGCCAGCAGCCAAGGAAGGGGACAGGGATACAATGAGCAGTTCTTC.

This clonotype was detected ten times or more. This rearrangement joins TRBV18 to TRBJ2-5, with D possibly matching TRBD2 (6 bases). The CDR3 extends over 16 amino acids. CDR1 is KGHSH and CDR2 is LQKENI in the germline V gene. Trimming took off 3 bases at V and 0 bases at J, with 14 bases between the two ends. The CDR3 DNA sequence: TGTGCCAGCTCACCCGTAATAGCGGCGTACCAAGAGACCCAGTACTTC. Its translation is CASSPVIAAYQETQYF.

This clonotype turned up a few times. V gene TRBV19 combines with J gene TRBJ2-2; 7 bases are a match to TRBD1. CDR1 is LNHDA, CDR2 SQIVND, per germline (reference sequence). With 7 bases clipped from V and 7 bases from J, the junction kept 12 bases outside the gene matches. This CDR3 is built from 15 residues. CDR3 sequence: CASTPGTADRGELFF. CDR3 nucleotide sequence: TGTGCCAGTACGCCCGGGACAGCCGACCGCGGGGAGCTGTTTTTT.

Many counts were recorded for this clonotype. The chain is built from TRBV4-1 and TRBJ2-1, with 13 bases fitting TRBD2. J was trimmed by 5 bases and V by 6 bases; bases with no gene match: 4. Germline V gives CDR1 MGHRA, CDR2 YSYEKL. This CDR3 has 15 amino acids. For the CDR3, the DNA is TGCGCCAGCAGATCGGGACTAGCGGGGAACAATGAGCAGTTCTTC. It yields the protein CASRSGLAGNNEQFF.

The table lists this clonotype with many counts. The chain uses TRBV20-1 and TRBJ2-7, with D tentatively TRBD2 (7 bases). V shed 0 bases and J shed 5 bases, with 14 bases lying between them. The length of the CDR3 is 14 residues. Germline V gives CDR1 DFQATT, CDR2 SNEGSKA (reference sequence). The CDR3: CSARDLRGANEQYV. CDR3 bases: TGCAGTGCTAGAGACCTACGGGGGGCCAACGAGCAGTACGTC.

This rearrangement joins TRBV29-1 to TRBJ2-1, with D unresolved. Per the germline V gene, CDR1 is SQVTM and CDR2 is ANQGSEA. V was pared by 3 bases and J by 4 bases, with 10 bases between. This CDR3 region has 13 residues. CDR3 loop: CSVDSAVYNEQFF. Written as DNA, the CDR3 is TGCAGCGTTGATTCGGCGGTATACAATGAGCAGTTCTTC.

This clonotype has a count of ten or more. The chain joins TRBV4-3 to TRBJ1-5; D gene uncertain. Germline CDR1 and CDR2: LGHNA and YSLEER. Trimming stripped 0 bases from V and 2 bases from J, with 8 bases between. The CDR3 contains 15 residues. DNA for the CDR3: TGCGCCAGCAGCCAAGATTTGCAGGGCAATCAGCCCCAGCATTTT. Its protein is CASSQDLQGNQPQHF.

This clonotype has a count of ten or more. The rearrangement uses TRBV19 and TRBJ2-1; 11 bases are shared with TRBD1. Germline V gene sequence: CDR1 LNHDA, CDR2 SQIVND (reference sequence). The CDR3 consists of 17 residues. V lost 6 bases and J lost 0; bases outside the gene matches: 7. CDR3 protein: CASRGQGERSSYNEQFF. In DNA form, the CDR3 reads TGTGCCAGTAGGGGACAGGGGGAAAGGAGCTCCTACAATGAGCAGTTCTTC.

This clonotype was seen many times. J is TRBJ2-7 and V is TRBV5-1; D ambiguous. This CDR3 is 11 amino acids long. The germline V and J ends were trimmed by 0 bases and 4 bases, with 2 bases remaining between them. Germline V gives CDR1 SGHRS, CDR2 YFSETQ. The CDR3 protein is CASSLEYEQYF. The CDR3 DNA reads TGCGCCAGCAGCTTGGAGTACGAGCAGTACTTC.

This clonotype has at least ten counts. The gene calls are TRBV10-3 and TRBJ2-5, with D uncertain. The CDR3 length is 12 residues. CDR1 is ENHRY and CDR2 is SYGVKD in the germline V gene. Trimming took 4 bases from V and 3 from J, leaving 6 bases between them. CDR3 sequence reads: CAISGHKETQYF. The CDR3 DNA sequence: TGTGCCATCAGTGGTCACAAAGAGACCCAGTACTTC.

This clonotype was detected many times. The chain's CDR3 is CATSRDPGGSGNTIYF. CDR3 nucleotides: TGTGCCACCAGCAGAGATCCCGGCGGCTCTGGAAACACCATATATTTT. The chain employs TRBV15 and TRBJ1-3; D gene ambiguous. V was shortened by 0 bases and J by 0 bases, with 9 bases between the two germline ends. This CDR3 has 16 amino acids. Germline V gene lookup returns CDR1 LNHNV and CDR2 YYDKDF (reference sequence).

Ten or more counts support this clonotype. V and J are TRBV28 and TRBJ2-5, with unresolved D. From germline, CDR1 is MDHEN and CDR2 SYDVKM. This CDR3 is built from 10 residues. Deletions cut 6 bases from V and 5 bases from J, with 4 bases between. CDR3: CASRGETQYF. The CDR3 DNA reads TGTGCCAGCAGGGGCGAGACCCAGTACTTC.

Ten or more counts support this clonotype. V usage is TRBV5-1 and J usage is TRBJ2-5; D gene ambiguous. V was shortened by 0 bases and J by 1 base, with 10 bases between the two germline ends. This CDR3 has 15 residues. Germline V gives CDR1 SGHRS, CDR2 YFSETQ. CDR3 sequence reads: CASSLVPVLQETQYF. The CDR3, as DNA: TGCGCCAGCAGCTTGGTTCCGGTCCTCCAAGAGACCCAGTACTTC.

In its sample, this clonotype was seen many times. The chain joins TRBV4-3 to TRBJ1-1, with a tentative D call TRBD1 (5 bases). The length of the CDR3 is 14 residues. The V gene lost 3 bases and the J gene lost 4 bases, with 12 bases spanning the gap. Germline V gene data show CDR1 as LGHNA and CDR2 as YSLEER. The DNA for the CDR3 is TGCGCCAGCAGCCAGAGCCATACAGGCACTGAAGCTTTCTTT. Its translation: CASSQSHTGTEAFF.

The sample holds one count of this clonotype. The V call is TRBV12-3 or TRBV12-4, the J call TRBJ2-3; 12 bases are a match to TRBD2. This CDR3 comprises 18 residues. CDR3 coding DNA: TGTACCTGCAGTCCCCCACTTCGACTAGCGGGGGCCCTAGGGACGCAGTATTTT. Its translation is CTCSPPLRLAGALGTQYF.

This clonotype was counted at least ten times. V is TRBV7-8 and J is TRBJ1-1, with 9 bases aligning to TRBD1. CDR1 and CDR2 (germline): SGHVS, FQNEAQ. V shed 2 bases and J 7 bases; nucleotides not matched to a gene: 2. The CDR3 spans 13 residues. CDR3 protein: CASSLQDRGEAFF. CDR3 sequence (DNA): TGTGCCAGCAGCTTACAGGACAGGGGTGAAGCTTTCTTT.

Concerning this clonotype itself: One base away lies a much larger clone, so this may be a sequencing read error. V usage is TRBV29-1 and J usage is TRBJ2-3, with D perhaps assigned TRBD1 or TRBD2 (5 bases each). This CDR3 region has 15 residues. Trimming pared 6 bases from V and 1 base from J, leaving 17 bases between. Germline V gene data show CDR1 as SQVTM and CDR2 as ANQGSEA. The CDR3 nucleotides are TGCAGCGTCACGGGGCAGGCGCCTGGCACAGATACGCAGTATTTT. Translating it yields CSVTGQAPGTDTQYF.

This clonotype was seen ten or more times. The chain joins TRBV7-2 to TRBJ2-3; D is unresolved. Trimming took off 0 bases at V and 1 base at J, with 11 bases between the two ends. CDR1 is SGHTA and CDR2 is FQGNSA in the germline V gene. CDR3 size: 16 residues. In DNA, the CDR3 is TGTGCCAGCAGCTTAGCGCCTAGGAGCGGCACAGATACGCAGTATTTT. Translated, it gives CASSLAPRSGTDTQYF.

Only a few counts were recorded for this clonotype. The rearrangement links TRBV6-5 to TRBJ2-7; 9 nucleotides agree with TRBD1. Germline V gives CDR1 MNHEY, CDR2 SVGAGI. The CDR3 totals 12 residues. V lost 11 bases, J lost 5 bases, and 7 bases stayed unmatched. The CDR3 reads CAVGTGLDEQYF. In DNA, the CDR3 is TGTGCCGTCGGGACAGGGTTGGACGAGCAGTACTTC.

This clonotype was detected ten times or more. This chain joins TRBV7-2 and TRBJ2-5, with D maybe TRBD2 (5 bases). Trimming took 2 bases from V and 7 from J, leaving 11 bases between them. Germline CDR1 reads SGHTA; CDR2 reads FQGNSA. This CDR3 is 13 amino acids long. The CDR3 loop is CASSLQPAGTQYF. The CDR3 coding sequence is TGTGCCAGCAGCTTACAGCCCGCGGGGACCCAGTACTTC. The entire variable domain, with the rest obtained from reference TRBV7-2 and TRBJ2-5, is as follows: GAGVSQSPSNKVTEKGKDVELRCDPISGHTALYWYRQSLGQGLEFLIYFQGNSAPDKSGLPSDRFSAERTGGSVSTLTIQRTQQEDSAVYLCASSLQPAGTQYFGPGTRLLVL.

The CDR3 region is CASSLNLQETQYF. The CDR3 DNA reads TGTGCCAGCAGCTTGAATCTTCAAGAGACCCAGTACTTC. The chain is built from TRBV7-2 and TRBJ2-5, with unresolved D. V was shortened by 3 bases and J by 2 bases, with 7 bases between the two germline ends. Germline V CDR1 and CDR2: SGHTA, FQGNSA. The CDR3 length is 13 residues.

This clonotype was picked up many times. The rearrangement joins TRBV18 to TRBJ2-2; 8 nucleotides align to TRBD1. Germline CDR1 and CDR2: KGHSH and LQKENI. V trimming: 0 bases; J trimming: 7 bases; junction bases outside the gene matches: 7. The CDR3 consists of 16 residues. The CDR3 DNA is TGTGCCAGCTCACCACCCGGACAGGGATTTTTCGGGGAGCTGTTTTTT. Its translation: CASSPPGQGFFGELFF.

There are many counts of this clonotype. This sequence joins TRBV5-1 and TRBJ2-7, with 10 bases identical to TRBD1. The CDR3 loop spans 14 amino acids. The V and J ends lost 0 bases and 5 bases, in that order; junction bases with no gene match: 2. Germline lookup yields CDR1 SGHRS and CDR2 YFSETQ. The CDR3 DNA is TGCGCCAGCAGCTTGGGACAGGGGGCCCACGAGCAGTACTTC. Protein: CASSLGQGAHEQYF.